This T cell receptor (beta chain) was sequenced in a study of blood T cell repertoires in COVID-19. At the level of the study: COVID-19 samples, acute and convalescent, were from the United States, Italy and Spain. T cells, B-cell-depleted T cells, or PBMCs provided the cDNA or gDNA that served as material.

The authors' processing: Estimates of nucleated cell counts were drawn from the amplification of reference gene primers. The table came from immunoSEQ multiplex PCR; TCRdb's copy has only in-frame clones and leaves some out. The V and J calls and clone size were taken over from that table, and D and trimming were inferred from the DNA. The repertoire includes roughly 140,000 clones, 84% of them detected once, and around 7.2% sits in the top ten. This CDR3 is 13 amino acids long. From germline, CDR1 is SNHLY and CDR2 FYNNEI. The V gene end was trimmed by 10 bases and the J gene end by 5 bases; junction bases not matched to a gene: 7.

Source material: peripheral blood. This chain joins TRBV2 and TRBJ2-3; 9 bases match TRBD2. The sequence derives from a woman in her fifties or sixties in a cohort sampled during active or convalescent COVID-19. In DNA, the CDR3 is TGTGCCATAAGCGGGGGGAGTGGAGATACGCAGTATTTT. This codes for CAISGGSGDTQYF.